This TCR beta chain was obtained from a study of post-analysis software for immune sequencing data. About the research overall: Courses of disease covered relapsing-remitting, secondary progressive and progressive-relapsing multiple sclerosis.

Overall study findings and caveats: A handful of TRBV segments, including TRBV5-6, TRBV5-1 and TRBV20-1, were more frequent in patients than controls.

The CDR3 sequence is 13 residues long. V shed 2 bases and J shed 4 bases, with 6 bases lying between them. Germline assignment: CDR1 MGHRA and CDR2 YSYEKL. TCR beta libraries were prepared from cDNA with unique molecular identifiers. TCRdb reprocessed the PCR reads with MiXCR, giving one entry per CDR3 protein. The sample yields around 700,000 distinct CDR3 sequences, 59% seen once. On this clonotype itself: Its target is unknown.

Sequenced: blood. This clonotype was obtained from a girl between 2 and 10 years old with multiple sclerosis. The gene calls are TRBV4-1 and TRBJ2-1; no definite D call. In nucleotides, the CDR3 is TGCGCCAGCAGCCAACAGGAATACAATGAGCAGTTCTTC. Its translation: CASSQQEYNEQFF.